This T cell receptor (beta chain) came from a study of OX40 agonist ivuxolimab in advanced cancers. The study in broad terms: Ivuxolimab, which targeted the costimulatory receptor OX40 (CD134), was an agonistic, fully human IgG2 monoclonal antibody. Three dose-escalation patients achieved partial responses, one with hepatocellular carcinoma and two with cutaneous melanoma. Intravenous ivuxolimab was administered to patients every 2 weeks at six dose levels: 0.01, 0.1, 0.3, 1.5, 3 and 10 mg/kg. Prior anti-PD-1, anti-PD-L1 or anti-CTLA-4 therapy was permitted, and 40% to 50% of dose-escalation patients had received checkpoint inhibitors. The paper describes the monotherapy dose-escalation part (N of about 52 patients) of the phase I trial of ivuxolimab. Of the roughly 51 dose-escalation patients, hepatocellular carcinoma was present in approximately 20, melanoma in around 15, renal cell carcinoma in 9 and head and neck cancer in 9. A male proportion of under 85% and a mean age of around 60 years, ranging from about 20 to 79, were recorded for the dose-escalation cohort. Peripheral TCRbeta sequencing was intended to test whether TCR sequence diversity was altered and clonal T-cell expansion was caused by ivuxolimab. General conclusions and limits of the study: After ivuxolimab, CD8+ T cells had more expanded clones than CD4+ T cells on average. Low levels of normalized T-cell clonal expansion were also seen in some patients who did not respond. In partial responders in the 0.1-3.0 mg/kg groups, normalized peripheral clonal expansion was found to be among the lowest, especially among CD8+ T cells. Antigen specificity was not determined for the clonally expanded peripheral T cells. At doses of 0.1 to 3.0 mg/kg, clonal expansion of both CD4+ and CD8+ blood T cells was observed from baseline to week 6.

The germline V gene encodes CDR1 MNHNY and CDR2 SVGAGI (reference sequence). The cysteine opens and the phenylalanine closes a CDR3 of 13 amino acids. Only CDR3 DNA remains: 39 bases, in frame from the first base. V is cut by 1 base and J by 4 bases, and the space between the germline ends is 8 bases. With regard to this clone: Its specific antigen is unknown. No base qualities exist here, and no much larger clone lies one base off it.

The trial excluded patients who had a history of autoimmune disease or who were on systemic immunosuppression. In every dose cohort, peripheral blood was drawn for TCR sequencing at baseline, cycle 4 day 1, and cycle 7 day 1. Samples were obtained from an open-label, multicenter, first-in-human phase I dose-escalation trial of ivuxolimab. Adults with locally advanced or metastatic melanoma, renal cell carcinoma, hepatocellular carcinoma or head and neck squamous cell carcinoma were enrolled in the trial. Before TCR sequencing, CD4+ and CD8+ T cells were separately sorted from peripheral blood. Genomic DNA was isolated from the sorted cells so that the TCRbeta CDR3 region could be sequenced. The immunoSEQ Assay was used to sequence the TCRbeta CDR3 regions. Sourced from immuneACCESS, this table was stored by TCRdb with only in-frame sequences that have V and J called. A share of the clones is absent; for the studies checked, an unresolved V gene accounts for under half, and the remainder has no known explanation. This sample holds nearly 60,000 clones; approximately 89% were observed only once. Together, the top ten hold roughly 3.7% of the sample.

The material was CD4+ or CD8+ T cells sorted from blood, obtained in a trial of the OX40 agonist ivuxolimab. The sequence is built from TRBV6-6 and TRBJ2-7, with the D segment identity uncertain. This receptor was identified in an adult with an advanced solid tumor such as melanoma, head and neck, liver or kidney cancer. The CDR3 region has the sequence CASSYWAEYEQYF. The bases are TGTGCCAGCAGTTACTGGGCGGAGTACGAGCAGTACTTC.